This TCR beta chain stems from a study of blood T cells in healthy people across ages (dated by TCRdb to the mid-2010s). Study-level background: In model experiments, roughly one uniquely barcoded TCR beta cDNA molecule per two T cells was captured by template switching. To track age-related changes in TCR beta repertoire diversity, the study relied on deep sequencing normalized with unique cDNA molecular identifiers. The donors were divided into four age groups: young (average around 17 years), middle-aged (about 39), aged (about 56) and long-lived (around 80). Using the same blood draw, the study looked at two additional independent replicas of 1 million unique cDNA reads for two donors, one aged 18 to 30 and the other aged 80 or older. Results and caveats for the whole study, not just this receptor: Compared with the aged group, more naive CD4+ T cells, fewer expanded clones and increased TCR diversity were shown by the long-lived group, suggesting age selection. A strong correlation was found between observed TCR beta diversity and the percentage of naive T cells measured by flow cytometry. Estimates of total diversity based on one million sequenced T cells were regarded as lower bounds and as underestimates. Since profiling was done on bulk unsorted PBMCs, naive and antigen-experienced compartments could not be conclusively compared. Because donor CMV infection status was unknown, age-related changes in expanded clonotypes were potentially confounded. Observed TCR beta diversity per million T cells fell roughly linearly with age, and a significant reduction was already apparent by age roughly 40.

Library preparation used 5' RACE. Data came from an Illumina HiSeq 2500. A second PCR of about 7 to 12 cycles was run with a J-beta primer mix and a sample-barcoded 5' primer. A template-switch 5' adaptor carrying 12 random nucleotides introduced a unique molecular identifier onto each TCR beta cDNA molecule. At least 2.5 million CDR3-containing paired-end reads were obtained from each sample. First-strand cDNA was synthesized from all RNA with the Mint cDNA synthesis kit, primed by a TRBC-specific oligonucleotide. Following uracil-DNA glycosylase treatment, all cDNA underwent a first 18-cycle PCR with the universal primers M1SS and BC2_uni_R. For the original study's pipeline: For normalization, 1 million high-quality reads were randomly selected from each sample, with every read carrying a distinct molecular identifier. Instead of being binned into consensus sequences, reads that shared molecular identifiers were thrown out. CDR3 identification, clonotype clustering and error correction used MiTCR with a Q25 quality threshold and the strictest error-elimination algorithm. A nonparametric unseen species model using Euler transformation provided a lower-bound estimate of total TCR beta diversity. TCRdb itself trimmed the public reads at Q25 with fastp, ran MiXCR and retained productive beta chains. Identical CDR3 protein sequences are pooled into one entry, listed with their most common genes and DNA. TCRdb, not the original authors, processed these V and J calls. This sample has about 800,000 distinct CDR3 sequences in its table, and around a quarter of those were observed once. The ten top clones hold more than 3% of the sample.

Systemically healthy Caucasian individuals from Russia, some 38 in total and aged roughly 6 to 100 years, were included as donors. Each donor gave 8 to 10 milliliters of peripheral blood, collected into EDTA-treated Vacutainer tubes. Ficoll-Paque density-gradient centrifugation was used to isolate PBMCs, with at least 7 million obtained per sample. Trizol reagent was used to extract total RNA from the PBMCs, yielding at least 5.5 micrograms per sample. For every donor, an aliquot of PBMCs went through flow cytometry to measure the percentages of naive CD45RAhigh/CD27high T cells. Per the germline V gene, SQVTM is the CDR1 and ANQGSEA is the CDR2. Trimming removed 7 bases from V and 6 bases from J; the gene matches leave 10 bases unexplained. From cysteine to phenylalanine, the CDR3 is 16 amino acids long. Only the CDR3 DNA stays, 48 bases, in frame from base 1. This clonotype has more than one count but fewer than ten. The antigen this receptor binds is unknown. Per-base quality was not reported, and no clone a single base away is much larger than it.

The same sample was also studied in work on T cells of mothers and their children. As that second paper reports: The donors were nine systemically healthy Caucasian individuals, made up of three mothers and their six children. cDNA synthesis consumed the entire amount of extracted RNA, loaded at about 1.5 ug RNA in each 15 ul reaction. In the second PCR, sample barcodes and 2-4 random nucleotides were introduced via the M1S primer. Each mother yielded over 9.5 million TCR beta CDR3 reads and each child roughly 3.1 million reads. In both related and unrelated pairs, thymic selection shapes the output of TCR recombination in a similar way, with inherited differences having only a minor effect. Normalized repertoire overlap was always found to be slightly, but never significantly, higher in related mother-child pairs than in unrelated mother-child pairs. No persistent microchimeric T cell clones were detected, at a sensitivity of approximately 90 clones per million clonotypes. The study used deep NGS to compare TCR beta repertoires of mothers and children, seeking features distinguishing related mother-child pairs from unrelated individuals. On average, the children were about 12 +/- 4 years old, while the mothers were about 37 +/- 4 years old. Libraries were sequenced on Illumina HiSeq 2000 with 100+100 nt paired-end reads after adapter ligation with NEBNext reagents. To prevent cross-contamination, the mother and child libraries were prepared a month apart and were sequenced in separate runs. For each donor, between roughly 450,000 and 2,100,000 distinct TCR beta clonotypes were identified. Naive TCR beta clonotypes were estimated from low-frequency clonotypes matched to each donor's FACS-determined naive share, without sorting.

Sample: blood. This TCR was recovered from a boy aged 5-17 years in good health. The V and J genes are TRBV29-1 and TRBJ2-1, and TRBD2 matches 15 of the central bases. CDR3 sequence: CSARTSGGGLANEQFF. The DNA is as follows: TGCAGCGCCCGGACTAGCGGGGGGGGCCTTGCCAATGAGCAGTTCTTC.